Each of the 11 T cell receptor beta chains below was sequenced from the same sample in a study of CD8+ T cells in alopecia areata (dated by TCRdb to 2016 to 2019). Library method: the immunoSEQ multiplex PCR assay. RNA was extracted from all samples and reverse transcribed into cDNA as template for TCR sequencing. TCRdb holds this immuneACCESS table with in-frame rearrangements only. Some clones are missing; in checked studies, unresolved V genes explain under half, and the rest has no known cause. The sample table lists about 190,000 clones, approximately 56% of them with a count of one. Of the sample, around 0.7% falls within the top ten clones. The time point label on this specimen signifies: around 28 days on oral tofacitinib. The treatment or condition label on this specimen signifies: oral pan-JAK inhibitor, 5-10 mg twice daily. The source was CD4+ T cells sorted from blood, collected at week 4, from a patient treated with tofacitinib. The receptor set was obtained from a human donor with alopecia areata.

The V gene is TRBV29-1, the J gene TRBJ2-3; TRBD2 matches at 9 bases. The germline gives CDR1 SQVTM, CDR2 ANQGSEA. After removal of 3 bases from V and 6 bases from J, the junction contained 19 bases not matched to a gene. The length of the CDR3 is 18 residues. As DNA, the CDR3 is TGCAGCGTTGAGGATGGTAGCGGGAGAGTGGGAGCTGGCGATACGCAGTATTTT. Protein: CSVEDGSGRVGAGDTQYF.

The sample holds a few counts of this clone. V gene TRBV6-5 combines with J gene TRBJ2-1, with 11 nucleotides matching TRBD2. Germline-derived CDR1 and CDR2 are MNHEY and SVGAGI. This CDR3 has 14 amino acids. After removal of 5 bases from V and 4 bases from J, the junction contained 1 base not matched to a gene. The CDR3 bases are TGTGCCAGCAGTGTAGCGGGAGGGTACAATGAGCAGTTCTTC. Amino acids: CASSVAGGYNEQFF.

Comment on this clone: This specimen includes other DNA sequences encoding the same CDR3. The chain carries TRBV29-1 and TRBJ2-5; D is ambiguous. Germline loops: CDR1 SQVTM, CDR2 ANQGSEA. The V gene lost 5 bases and the J gene lost 1 base, with 5 bases spanning the gap. The CDR3 is 11 residues long. The CDR3 protein is CSVRFQETQYF. The DNA of the CDR3 is TGCAGCGTTCGCTTCCAAGAGACCCAGTACTTC.

This clone came up a few times. This chain connects TRBV30 to TRBJ2-1; a possible D gene is TRBD2 (5 bases). The CDR3 sequence is 14 residues long. CDR1 and CDR2 (germline): GTSNPN, SVGIG (reference sequence). The V and J ends lost 5 bases and 3 bases respectively, with 14 bases between them. The CDR3 DNA reads as TGTGCCTGGGACCGGGATCGAGGCTACAATGAGCAGTTCTTC. Translated: CAWDRDRGYNEQFF.

J is TRBJ2-6 and V is TRBV15; D is ambiguous. The CDR3 length is 15 residues. V was cut by 1 base and J by 2 bases, with 6 bases left in between. Germline CDR1 and CDR2: LNHNV and YYDKDF (reference sequence). This CDR3 is CATSRVATGANVLTF. CDR3 DNA sequence: TGTGCCACCAGCAGAGTCGCTACTGGGGCCAACGTCCTGACTTTC.

This chain connects TRBV7-2 to TRBJ2-1; unclear D gene. The CDR3 runs 15 residues. Germline lookup yields CDR1 SGHTA and CDR2 FQGNSA. V was cut by 5 bases and J by 4 bases, with 15 bases left in between. DNA for the CDR3: TGTGCCAGCAGCCCTTTGAGGAACTCTTACAATGAGCAGTTCTTC. It encodes CASSPLRNSYNEQFF.

This chain joins TRBV7-2 and TRBJ2-5; D gene uncertain. The CDR3 runs to 13 residues. Deletions cut 1 base from V and 2 bases from J, with 5 bases between. Germline loops: CDR1 SGHTA, CDR2 FQGNSA. The CDR3 DNA sequence: TGTGCCAGCAGCTTAGGCAGGCAAGAGACCCAGTACTTC. Translation gives CASSLGRQETQYF.

This clone was detected a few times. This chain connects TRBV27 to TRBJ2-2; the D is unclear. The ends were cut back, 2 bases at V and 4 bases at J, with 14 bases in the middle. Germline V lookup: CDR1 MNHEY, CDR2 SMNVEV (reference sequence). CDR3 size: 16 residues. DNA of the CDR3: TGTGCCAGCAGTTTAGGCCCGACGTGGGGCACCGGGGAGCTGTTTTTT. It encodes CASSLGPTWGTGELFF.

This clone was seen more than once but under ten times. The chain employs TRBV9 and TRBJ1-2, with D possibly TRBD1 on 5 matching bases. Looked up from germline, CDR1 is SGDLS and CDR2 is YYNGEE. This CDR3 is 13 amino acids long. The germline V and J ends were trimmed by 6 bases and 6 bases, with 15 bases remaining between them. This chain's CDR3 is CASKRSGTDGYTF. The CDR3 region has the DNA TGTGCCAGCAAAAGATCCGGGACGGATGGCTACACCTTC.

This clone was picked up a small number of times. The V call is TRBV7-2, the J call TRBJ2-5; 8 nucleotides line up with TRBD2. After removal of 5 bases from V and 1 base from J, the junction contained 9 bases not matched to a gene. The germline V gene has CDR1 SGHTA and CDR2 FQGNSA. The CDR3 is 16 amino acids. The CDR3 here is CASSPTWAGGQETQYF. CDR3 DNA: TGTGCCAGCAGCCCAACATGGGCGGGGGGCCAAGAGACCCAGTACTTC.

This clone was found a few times. V and J are TRBV29-1 and TRBJ2-7; no definite D call. V was shortened by 7 bases and J by 4 bases, with 11 bases between the two germline ends. The CDR3 runs 11 residues. Per the germline V gene, CDR1 is SQVTM and CDR2 is ANQGSEA. The CDR3 is CSAGRQYEQYF. As DNA, the CDR3 is TGCAGCGCCGGACGGCAATACGAGCAGTACTTC.